The present TCR beta chain was sequenced within a study of T cell changes during pregnancy in multiple sclerosis. Clones were sequenced by immunoSEQ multiplex PCR, and TCRdb holds only the in-frame ones, with some missing. Here the sample spans some 80,000 clones, 90% to 95% being singletons. The input for sequencing was peripheral blood, taken in the second trimester of pregnancy. The TCR originated in a female donor with multiple sclerosis, enrolled in a pregnancy study.

The CDR3 region is CASNEGFTEAFF. CDR3 bases: TGTGCCAGTAACGAGGGTTTCACTGAAGCTTTCTTT. The chain is built from TRBV19 and TRBJ1-1; D not certain. Deletions cut 7 bases from V and 4 bases from J, with 10 bases between. From germline, CDR1 is LNHDA and CDR2 SQIVND (reference sequence). The CDR3 has 12 residues.